These 30 T cell receptor beta chains were all obtained from the same sample, sequenced in a study of shared clonotypes between healthy human individuals. TCRdb's table, derived via immunoSEQ multiplex PCR, lists solely in-frame clones and lacks some. Here the sample spans about 2.3 million clones, approximately 93% being singletons. Material for sequencing was naive CD4+ T cells from PBMCs. Subset indicated: CD45RA+ positively selected. The source is a man younger than 35 in good health. Some clones in this sample may be carry-over from other donors' samples.

CDR3 bases: TGTGCCAGTGGACCGGGACAGGGGGCTACACTGTTTTTT. It codes for CASGPGQGATLFF. The gene calls are TRBV19 and TRBJ1-4; 12 nucleotides line up with TRBD1. This CDR3 region has 13 residues. Germline V gene sequence: CDR1 LNHDA, CDR2 SQIVND (reference sequence). Unmatched junction bases numbered 8, after V lost 8 bases and J lost 13 bases.

V usage is TRBV6-4 and J usage is TRBJ2-1; 10 bases agree with TRBD2. The ends lost 9 bases at V and 5 bases at J; junction bases unmatched: 10. Germline assignment: CDR1 MRHNA and CDR2 SNTAGT. CDR3 length equals 15 residues. In DNA form, the CDR3 reads TGTGCCAGAGCCAAACTAGCGGGACGAAACAATGAGCAGTTCTTC. Translating it yields CARAKLAGRNNEQFF.

The table lists this clone with a few counts. The V and J genes are TRBV6-5 and TRBJ1-2; 8 bases line up with TRBD1. Looked up from germline, CDR1 is MNHEY and CDR2 is SVGAGI. CDR3 size: 14 residues. V trimming: 8 bases; J trimming: 4 bases; junction bases outside the gene matches: 9. CDR3 in DNA: TGTGCCAGCCTCAGGGGGCAGGGTGCCTATGGCTACACCTTC. It encodes CASLRGQGAYGYTF.

J is TRBJ2-1 and V is TRBV5-4, with D tentatively TRBD2 (5 bases). This CDR3 is 16 amino acids long. Germline assignment: CDR1 SGHNT and CDR2 YYREEE (reference sequence). The ends were cut back, 3 bases at V and 5 bases at J, with 18 bases in the middle. The CDR3 here is CASSWVPGMGNNEQFF. CDR3 in DNA: TGTGCCAGCAGCTGGGTCCCGGGAATGGGGAACAATGAGCAGTTCTTC.

The J gene is TRBJ2-2, the V gene TRBV7-2; TRBD2 aligns across 7 bases. Per germline, CDR1 SGHTA and CDR2 FQGNSA. This CDR3 comprises 15 residues. V dropped 1 base and J dropped 5; count of bases not matched to a gene: 4. CDR3 region: CASSLGRGGTGELFF. For the CDR3, the DNA is TGTGCCAGCAGCTTAGGGAGGGGAGGGACCGGGGAGCTGTTTTTT.

The gene calls are TRBV15 and TRBJ1-1; D is unclear. V lost 3 bases and J 1 base, leaving 18 bases between the germline ends. Germline CDR1 is LNHNV and CDR2 is YYDKDF (reference sequence). CDR3 length equals 17 residues. In nucleotides, the CDR3 is TGTGCCACCAGCAGGCACACGAGGGTGACGACGAACACTGAAGCTTTCTTT. This codes for CATSRHTRVTTNTEAFF.

This sequence joins TRBV11-2 and TRBJ2-1; D remains ambiguous. There are 14 residues in the CDR3. The ends were cut back, 0 bases at V and 8 bases at J, with 11 bases in the middle. The germline CDR1 and CDR2 sequences are SGHAT and FQNNGV. CDR3 nucleotide sequence: TGTGCCAGCAGCTTAGATTTGGGGTTAGATGAGCAGTTCTTC. It yields the protein CASSLDLGLDEQFF.

The J gene is TRBJ2-5, the V gene TRBV5-1; 7 nucleotides align to TRBD1. The CDR3 runs 14 residues. Germline V gene data show CDR1 as SGHRS and CDR2 as YFSETQ. Trimming took 7 bases from V and 3 from J; bases not matched to a gene: 9. As DNA, the CDR3 is TGCGCCAGCCAGGAGACCGGGACAGAAGAGACCCAGTACTTC. It is translated as CASQETGTEETQYF.

The chain carries TRBV30 and TRBJ2-5; D is unresolved. CDR1 and CDR2 from the germline V gene are GTSNPN and SVGIG (reference sequence). The CDR3 is 15 residues long. V was clipped by 1 base and J by 0 bases, with 12 bases between them. CDR3 residues: CAWSEGLGYQETQYF. The CDR3 DNA follows: TGTGCCTGGAGTGAAGGTCTGGGGTACCAAGAGACCCAGTACTTC.

This chain connects TRBV6-6 to TRBJ2-5; no reliable D call. Germline V lookup: CDR1 MNHNY, CDR2 SVGAGI (reference sequence). Deletions cut 6 bases from V and 1 base from J, with 9 bases between. The CDR3 sequence is 13 residues long. The CDR3 is CASSPSSQETQYF. The DNA of the CDR3 is TGTGCCAGCAGCCCGAGTAGCCAAGAGACCCAGTACTTC.

Details on this clone: Compared with germline, one end of the junction differs, possibly owing to a read error. This sequence joins TRBV11-2 and TRBJ2-2; 8 positions match TRBD2. The CDR3 is 17 residues long. Germline V gene sequence: CDR1 SGHAT, CDR2 FQNNGV. The CDR3 here is CASILLLAALGTGELFF. The DNA for the CDR3 is TGTGCCAGCATCTTACTACTAGCGGCACTTGGCACCGGGGAGCTGTTTTTT.

V gene TRBV18 combines with J gene TRBJ2-1; 9 bases agree with TRBD2. The CDR3 is made up of 14 amino acids. The ends lost 10 bases at V and 9 bases at J; junction bases unmatched: 13. The germline gives CDR1 KGHSH, CDR2 LQKENI. CDR3 in amino acids: CATQTSGTQVEQFF. CDR3 DNA sequence: TGTGCCACTCAGACTAGCGGAACCCAAGTTGAGCAGTTCTTC.

The chain recombines TRBV5-1 with TRBJ1-5; 8 bases agree with TRBD1. V lost 4 bases to trimming and J lost 8 bases; unmatched junction nucleotides: 8. The CDR3 runs to 14 residues. Germline assignment: CDR1 SGHRS and CDR2 YFSETQ. The CDR3 nucleotides read TGCGCCAGCAGCCCCGGACAGGGTGTGGAGCCCCAGCATTTT. Amino acids: CASSPGQGVEPQHF.

V is TRBV29-1 and J is TRBJ2-3, with D unresolved. The germline V gene has CDR1 SQVTM and CDR2 ANQGSEA. The V gene lost 7 bases and the J gene lost 0 bases, with 17 bases spanning the gap. This CDR3 spans 15 amino acids. The DNA for the CDR3 is TGCAGCGCCTGCCTCGTGTCAGGAAGCACAGATACGCAGTATTTT. Translated: CSACLVSGSTDTQYF.

The chain combines TRBV6-4 with TRBJ2-1; 9 nucleotides align to TRBD2. Trimming took 6 bases from V and 1 from J; bases not matched to a gene: 7. CDR1 MRHNA and CDR2 SNTAGT come from the germline V gene. The CDR3 is 16 amino acids. The CDR3 reads CASSLKLAGSYNEQFF. The CDR3 DNA reads TGTGCCAGCAGCCTAAAACTAGCGGGTTCCTACAATGAGCAGTTCTTC.

The V call is TRBV28, the J call TRBJ2-1; 8 bases line up with TRBD2. V shed 4 bases, J shed 6 bases, and the junction held 5 bases outside the gene matches. The CDR3 is 14 residues long. CDR1 is MDHEN and CDR2 is SYDVKM in the germline V gene. CDR3 in amino acids: CASSSQGLANEQFF. The CDR3 DNA reads TGTGCCAGCAGTTCACAAGGACTAGCCAATGAGCAGTTCTTC.

The CDR3 spells CASSSPKGQGVTEAFF. The CDR3 nucleotides read TGTGCCAGCAGCTCACCCAAGGGACAGGGGGTGACTGAAGCTTTCTTT. This chain connects TRBV11-1 to TRBJ1-1; 11 nucleotides match TRBD1. Germline assignment: CDR1 SGHAT and CDR2 FQDESV (reference sequence). J gave up 5 bases and V 4 bases, and 9 bases lay outside the gene matches. The CDR3 runs 16 residues.

This clone has only a few counts. The V gene is TRBV6-1, the J gene TRBJ1-2; TRBD1 matches 7 bases. The V gene's germline CDR1 is MNHNS and CDR2 SASEGT. The CDR3 runs 12 residues. V lost 11 bases to trimming and J lost 7 bases; unmatched junction nucleotides: 10. The CDR3 here is CASSRDRAGYTF. In nucleotides, the CDR3 is TGTGCCTCCAGCCGAGACAGGGCTGGCTACACCTTC.

The CDR3 sequence is CASSQNKEYPNGEQYF. CDR3 in DNA: TGCGCCAGCAGCCAAAATAAGGAGTATCCTAATGGCGAGCAGTACTTC. The rearrangement links TRBV4-3 to TRBJ2-7; D gene unclear. The CDR3 runs to 16 residues. Germline-derived CDR1 and CDR2 are LGHNA and YSLEER. V was trimmed by 2 bases and J by 6 bases, leaving 20 bases between them.

The V gene is TRBV5-1, the J gene TRBJ2-7; D is perhaps TRBD1 (5 bases). V was trimmed by 4 bases and J by 6 bases, leaving 20 bases between them. CDR1 is SGHRS and CDR2 is YFSETQ in the germline V gene. This CDR3 spans 15 amino acids. The chain's CDR3 is CASSPSGIGSLEQYF. The CDR3 DNA reads TGCGCCAGCAGCCCCTCAGGGATCGGTTCTCTCGAGCAGTACTTC.

The V call is TRBV28, the J call TRBJ2-5; the D is unclear. V shed 8 bases and J shed 1 base, with 5 bases lying between them. CDR3 length: 11 residues. The germline V gene has CDR1 MDHEN and CDR2 SYDVKM. In DNA, the CDR3 is TGTGCCAGCTGGGGCCAAGAGACCCAGTACTTC. It encodes CASWGQETQYF.

The chain employs TRBV4-1 and TRBJ1-2, with TRBD1 as a possible D gene (6 bases). CDR3 length equals 15 residues. V lost 0 bases and J 4 bases, leaving 12 bases between the germline ends. The germline CDR1 and CDR2 sequences are MGHRA and YSYEKL. In DNA form, the CDR3 reads TGCGCCAGCAGCCAAGATATCCAGGGGAGCTATGGCTACACCTTC. Amino acids: CASSQDIQGSYGYTF.

This clone was observed a single time. This rearrangement joins TRBV5-4 to TRBJ2-7, with 7 bases that match TRBD2. The CDR3 covers 17 residues. The trim removed 1 base at V and 6 bases at J, leaving 16 bases unmatched. Germline V CDR1 and CDR2: SGHNT, YYREEE (reference sequence). The CDR3 protein is CASSLSRGGSGALEQYF. The CDR3 nucleotides are TGTGCCAGCAGCTTGAGCCGAGGCGGGAGCGGGGCCCTCGAGCAGTACTTC.

V and J are TRBV5-1 and TRBJ2-2; unclear D gene. V was pared by 0 bases and J by 7 bases, with 7 bases between. Looked up from germline, CDR1 is SGHRS and CDR2 is YFSETQ. This CDR3 has 13 residues. CDR3 coding DNA: TGCGCCAGCAGCTTGGCGGCCCTCGGGGAGCTGTTTTTT. This sequence encodes CASSLAALGELFF. Looking up the rest from reference TRBV5-1 and TRBJ2-2 gives the full variable domain: KAGVTQTPRYLIKTRGQQVTLSCSPISGHRSVSWYQQTPGQGLQFLFEYFSETQRNKGNFPGRFSGRQFSNSRSEMNVSTLELGDSALYLCASSLAALGELFFGEGSRLTVL.

The V and J genes are TRBV30 and TRBJ1-2, with D maybe TRBD1 (5 bases). This CDR3 has 14 residues. Trimming shortened V by 3 bases and J by 4 bases, and 15 bases separated the two germline ends. Germline CDR1 and CDR2: GTSNPN and SVGIG (reference sequence). The CDR3 sequence: CAWSNSGVGYGYTF. In DNA form, the CDR3 reads TGTGCCTGGAGCAATTCGGGGGTAGGCTATGGCTACACCTTC.

The J gene is TRBJ1-4, the V gene TRBV29-1, with TRBD1 identical over 7 bases. CDR3 length: 13 residues. V lost 1 base to trimming and J lost 5 bases; unmatched junction nucleotides: 1. Germline V gene sequence: CDR1 SQVTM, CDR2 ANQGSEA. Here the CDR3 DNA reads TGCAGCGTTGAAGGAGGGGGCAATGAAAAACTGTTTTTT. Its translation: CSVEGGGNEKLFF.

This chain's CDR3 is CASSPAGISTDTQYF. In nucleotides, the CDR3 is TGTGCCAGCAGTCCCGCGGGGATTAGCACAGATACGCAGTATTTT. V usage is TRBV6-5 and J usage is TRBJ2-3, with D maybe TRBD2 (6 bases). Germline CDR1 and CDR2: MNHEY and SVGAGI. This CDR3 contains 15 residues. V was shortened by 5 bases and J by 0 bases, with 12 bases between the two germline ends.

The chain recombines TRBV9 with TRBJ2-2, with 7 bases that match TRBD2. The CDR3 runs 16 residues. The junction had 14 bases not matched to a gene; V was cut back by 7 bases and J by 5 bases. Looked up from germline, CDR1 is SGDLS and CDR2 is YYNGEE. In DNA, the CDR3 is TGTGCCAGCTCGGGAATGGGCGGGAGCGGGACCGGGGAGCTGTTTTTT. This encodes CASSGMGGSGTGELFF.

The count of this clone is one. V usage is TRBV5-1 and J usage is TRBJ2-7; 8 positions match TRBD1. The CDR3 consists of 15 residues. CDR1 and CDR2 (germline): SGHRS, YFSETQ. The trim removed 1 base at V and 4 bases at J, leaving 7 bases unmatched. In DNA, the CDR3 is TGCGCCAGCAGCTTGTATTGGCAGGGGGCGTACGAGCAGTACTTC. Its protein product is CASSLYWQGAYEQYF.

The rearrangement links TRBV30 to TRBJ1-2; maybe TRBD1 (6 bases). With 2 bases removed from V and 6 bases from J, the gap between germline ends came to 10 bases. There are 12 residues in the CDR3. The germline CDR1 and CDR2 sequences are GTSNPN and SVGIG (reference sequence). CDR3 residues: CAWSRTADGYTF. The CDR3 nucleotides read TGTGCCTGGAGTAGGACAGCCGATGGCTACACCTTC.